Included here is one T cell receptor beta chain sequence, with context. Its antigen is not known. The V gene's germline CDR1 is KGHDR and CDR2 SFDVKD. The J segment lost 7 bases and the V segment lost 1 base, leaving 8 bases of the junction unmatched. CDR3 length: 18 residues. The data derive from a study of response to subunit inactivated influenza vaccine. Findings of the study overall: Authors suggested each seasonal flu vaccination may recruit only limited numbers of new T cells.

In TCRdb, the RT-PCR reads were re-called with MiXCR into one record per CDR3 protein. Of approximately 530,000 distinct CDR3 sequences in the sample, less than 8% were seen once. This TCR was sampled from a man aged 50 to 69 who received an inactivated influenza vaccine. The chain couples TRBV24-1 to TRBJ2-2, with 13 nucleotides matching TRBD2. The source material was PBMCs from blood, sampled roughly 24 months after vaccination. CDR3 residues: CATSDLWTSGRGDGELFF. The CDR3 nucleotides read TGTGCCACCAGTGATTTATGGACTAGCGGGAGAGGAGACGGGGAGCTGTTTTTT.